This TCR beta chain is from a study of identical twins. Every sampled donor was Caucasian and healthy. In its sample, this clonotype was seen a few times. The antigen is undetermined. CDR3 size: 16 residues. V gave up 5 bases and J gave up 1 base; unmatched junction bases: 9. Germline V gives CDR1 SGHDT, CDR2 YYEEEE. TCRdb re-derived calls from the 5' RACE reads in MiXCR, one entry per CDR3 protein. The table lists around 250,000 distinct CDR3 sequences, about 12% of them singletons. Study results and limitations: It was out-of-frame TCR alpha sharing in monozygotic twins that models underestimated.

Another study also made use of these data, one on yellow fever vaccine responses in identical twins.

The chain links TRBV5-6 to TRBJ2-1; 7 bases are shared with TRBD1. This TCR was sampled from a woman aged 18-29 years in good health. Specimen: memory (CD45RO+) T cells sorted from blood. CDR3 residues: CASRQTTGVSYNEQFF. CDR3 nucleotides: TGTGCCAGCAGACAAACCACAGGGGTGTCCTACAATGAGCAGTTCTTC.